The 29 T cell receptor beta chains below all came from one sample that was sequenced in a study of blood T cell repertoires in COVID-19. TCRdb's copy holds only in-frame clones and misses some; the assay was immunoSEQ multiplex PCR. The data hold about 50,000 clones, with 80% to 90% observed a single time. Sequenced: peripheral blood. The receptors derive from a human donor in a cohort sampled during active COVID-19.

The rearrangement links TRBV11-2 to TRBJ2-1, with 8 bases identical to TRBD1. With 5 bases clipped from V and 15 bases from J, the junction kept 15 bases outside the gene matches. The germline V gene has CDR1 SGHAT and CDR2 FQNNGV. The CDR3 has 14 amino acids. The CDR3 nucleotides are TGTGCCAGCAGCGCTCGACAGGGGACCGAAATTTTGTTCTTC. Its protein is CASSARQGTEILFF.

V and J are TRBV5-4 and TRBJ2-1; 8 positions agree with TRBD2. Germline V CDR1 and CDR2: SGHNT, YYREEE (reference sequence). This CDR3 comprises 15 residues. Trimming took 4 bases from V and 8 from J; bases not matched to a gene: 11. The CDR3 DNA reads TGTGCCAGCAGCCCCCGGGGACTAGTCGACCATGAGCAGTTCTTC. Amino acid sequence: CASSPRGLVDHEQFF.

This clone has only one observation. The gene calls are TRBV9 and TRBJ1-2; D unresolved. Germline CDR1 reads SGDLS; CDR2 reads YYNGEE. The CDR3 loop spans 15 amino acids. V was pared by 0 bases and J by 8 bases, with 17 bases between. As DNA, the CDR3 is TGTGCCAGCAGCGTAGATCCAGGCCCACAACGGGGCTACACCTTC. Encoded protein: CASSVDPGPQRGYTF.

As to this clone: At one end the junction does not follow the germline gene, possibly because of a read error. The chain has TRBV7-2 and TRBJ2-6, with D possibly TRBD2 on 7 matching bases. Germline V gene data show CDR1 as SGHTA and CDR2 as FQGNSA. This CDR3 spans 19 amino acids. CDR3 region: CASRLGGGTHLSGANVLTF. CDR3 in DNA: TGTGCCAGCCGCTTAGGGGGGGGTACACACCTCTCTGGGGCCAACGTCCTGACTTTC.

The chain is built from TRBV5-1 and TRBJ2-1, with TRBD2 identical over 7 bases. V gave up 0 bases and J gave up 2 bases; unmatched junction bases: 2. This CDR3 contains 15 residues. In germline, CDR1 is SGHRS, CDR2 YFSETQ. CDR3 DNA sequence: TGCGCCAGCAGCTTGGCGGGGGGTACCTACAATGAGCAGTTCTTC. Translating it yields CASSLAGGTYNEQFF.

V gene TRBV3-1 (or the pseudogene TRBV3-2) combines with J gene TRBJ1-1; a weak D match, TRBD1 (5 bases). The CDR3 extends over 16 amino acids. CDR1 is LGHDT and CDR2 is YNNKEL in the germline V gene (reference sequence). Trimming removed 1 base at V and 0 bases at J, with 12 bases between. The CDR3 sequence is CASSQGSGNMNTEAFF. The CDR3 nucleotides are TGTGCCAGCAGCCAAGGGTCAGGGAATATGAACACTGAAGCTTTCTTT.

The rearrangement joins TRBV5-1 to TRBJ1-2; unclear D gene. Germline CDR1 is SGHRS and CDR2 is YFSETQ. Deletions cut 0 bases from V and 7 bases from J, with 13 bases between. The CDR3 has 14 residues. CDR3 amino acids: CASSLAGGDVGYTF. CDR3 DNA: TGCGCCAGCAGCTTGGCTGGAGGAGATGTTGGCTACACCTTC.

The chain joins TRBV2 to TRBJ1-5, with D unclear. Germline V gives CDR1 SNHLY, CDR2 FYNNEI. The CDR3 sequence is 15 residues long. Trimming took off 6 bases at V and 9 bases at J, with 21 bases between the two ends. In nucleotides, the CDR3 is TGTGCCAGCAGGCCGATCACCGGGTCGAAGCCGCCCCAGCATTTT. This sequence encodes CASRPITGSKPPQHF.

This chain links TRBV19 with TRBJ2-1, with a possible D match to TRBD1 (5 bases). Trimming stripped 1 base from V and 4 bases from J, with 14 bases between. The CDR3 contains 16 residues. Germline lookup yields CDR1 LNHDA and CDR2 SQIVND (reference sequence). CDR3 nucleotides: TGTGCCAGTAGTATAGGACAGCGTCTTTCTTACAATGAGCAGTTCTTC. Amino acids: CASSIGQRLSYNEQFF.

The chain employs TRBV30 and TRBJ2-2, with 10 bases that match TRBD2. Germline trimming cut 4 bases from V and 7 bases from J; bases unmatched to any gene: 15. Germline-derived CDR1 and CDR2 are GTSNPN and SVGIG (reference sequence). The CDR3 runs to 17 residues. CDR3 region: CAWKRTLAGWSHGELFF. The DNA for the CDR3 is TGTGCCTGGAAACGAACACTAGCGGGGTGGAGCCACGGGGAGCTGTTTTTT.

The chain joins TRBV7-6 to TRBJ2-1, with TRBD1 as a possible D gene (5 bases). The CDR3 runs 17 residues. Trimming shortened V by 6 bases and J by 0 bases, and 18 bases separated the two germline ends. From germline, CDR1 is SGHVS and CDR2 FNYEAQ. The CDR3 DNA reads as TGTGCCAGCAGTTCCCTAGGGGTGTCAAGCTCCTACAATGAGCAGTTCTTC. Its protein is CASSSLGVSSSYNEQFF.

V is TRBV2 and J is TRBJ2-7; D unclear. This CDR3 is built from 13 residues. Deletions cut 5 bases from V and 6 bases from J, with 14 bases between. The germline CDR1 and CDR2 sequences are SNHLY and FYNNEI. The CDR3 nucleotides read TGTGCCAGCAGTCCCCGCCTATCGGGCGAGCAGTACTTC. Its translation is CASSPRLSGEQYF.

This clone was counted a few times. This sequence joins TRBV11-2 and TRBJ1-4, with D possibly TRBD1 on 6 matching bases. This CDR3 is 16 amino acids long. The germline V and J ends were trimmed by 7 bases and 4 bases, with 19 bases remaining between them. CDR1 is SGHAT, CDR2 FQNNGV, per germline. CDR3 sequence: CASNFHPGTSNEKLFF. The CDR3 nucleotides read TGTGCCAGCAACTTCCACCCCGGGACAAGTAATGAAAAACTGTTTTTT.

This clone was detected only a few times. The rearrangement uses TRBV19 and TRBJ1-1; D might be TRBD1 (5 bases). V lost 7 bases, J lost 1 base, and 13 bases lay in between. This CDR3 comprises 14 residues. Germline V gene data show CDR1 as LNHDA and CDR2 as SQIVND (reference sequence). The CDR3 DNA follows: TGTGCCAGTACACCCTTAGGGGAGAACACTGAAGCTTTCTTT. It specifies CASTPLGENTEAFF.

V is TRBV19 and J is TRBJ2-7; 10 nucleotides agree with TRBD1. CDR1 and CDR2 from the germline V gene are LNHDA and SQIVND (reference sequence). Losses at the gene ends were 5 bases for V and 2 bases for J; bases not matched to a gene: 6. CDR3 length: 15 amino acids. The CDR3 DNA reads as TGTGCCAGTAGTCCCCGGGACAGGGGTCCCTACGAGCAGTACTTC. It specifies CASSPRDRGPYEQYF.

The chain is built from TRBV4-1 and TRBJ1-2; 7 nucleotides line up with TRBD1. Germline values: CDR1 MGHRA, CDR2 YSYEKL. The ends lost 0 bases at V and 7 bases at J; junction bases unmatched: 8. There are 15 residues in the CDR3. CDR3 loop: CASSQEVVGGGGYTF. Here the CDR3 DNA reads TGCGCCAGCAGCCAAGAGGTCGTAGGGGGCGGTGGCTACACCTTC.

This clone was observed a handful of times. The gene calls are TRBV7-9 and TRBJ1-6; 11 bases map to TRBD1. CDR3 length: 16 residues. J gave up 7 bases and V 6 bases, and 8 bases lay outside the gene matches. Germline V lookup: CDR1 SEHNR, CDR2 FQNEAQ (reference sequence). CDR3 DNA sequence: TGTGCCAGCAGACAGGACAGGGGGCGATGGAATTCACCCCTCCACTTT. Its translation is CASRQDRGRWNSPLHF.

In DNA, the CDR3 is TGTGCCAGCAGCCCTCGGGTCGCTGCGCAGGAGACCCAGTACTTC. As protein: CASSPRVAAQETQYF. V usage is TRBV7-2 and J usage is TRBJ2-5; no clear D gene. The CDR3 contains 15 residues. Looked up from germline, CDR1 is SGHTA and CDR2 is FQGNSA. V gave up 5 bases and J gave up 5 bases, with 18 bases separating them.

The CDR3 DNA sequence: TGTGCCAGCAGCTTAGGAGGAATAGCGGGGGGAGGGGAGACCCAGTACTTC. Residues: CASSLGGIAGGGETQYF. This sequence joins TRBV7-2 and TRBJ2-5; 10 bases agree with TRBD2. The CDR3 runs to 17 residues. J was trimmed by 5 bases and V by 1 base; bases with no gene match: 10. Germline CDR1 reads SGHTA; CDR2 reads FQGNSA.

This sequence joins TRBV9 and TRBJ2-5; TRBD1 matches at 11 bases. Germline assignment: CDR1 SGDLS and CDR2 YYNGEE. V lost 5 bases, J lost 7 bases, and 10 bases stayed unmatched. CDR3 length: 15 residues. The CDR3 region has the DNA TGTGCCAGCAGTCCAGGGGACAGGGGGATTGGGACCCAGTACTTC. Residues: CASSPGDRGIGTQYF.

V is TRBV7-8 and J is TRBJ2-1; TRBD2 matches 14 bases. Germline V gene data show CDR1 as SGHVS and CDR2 as FQNEAQ. This CDR3 spans 20 amino acids. With V trimmed by 5 bases and J by 1 base, 13 bases remained unmatched. In DNA, the CDR3 is TGTGCCAGCAGCCCCTCCCGACTAGCGGGGGGGCCGCGGTCCTACAATGAGCAGTTCTTC. The encoded protein is CASSPSRLAGGPRSYNEQFF. Using reference TRBV7-8 and TRBJ2-1 for the parts outside the CDR3, the full variable domain is GAGVSQSPRYKVAKRGQDVALRCDPISGHVSLFWYQQALGQGPEFLTYFQNEAQLDKSGLPSDRFFAERPEGSVSTLKIQRTQQEDSAVYLCASSPSRLAGGPRSYNEQFFGPGTRLTVL.

V usage is TRBV18 and J usage is TRBJ1-5; TRBD1 matches at 9 bases. After removal of 6 bases from V and 2 bases from J, the junction contained 5 bases not matched to a gene. This CDR3 has 15 amino acids. CDR1 and CDR2 (germline): KGHSH, LQKENI. The CDR3 region has the DNA TGTGCCAGCTCGCCGGGACAGGGTGGCAATCAGCCCCAGCATTTT. Encoded protein: CASSPGQGGNQPQHF.

The CDR3 protein is CASTRQSANTGELFF. In nucleotides, the CDR3 is TGTGCCAGCACCCGACAGTCCGCGAACACCGGGGAGCTGTTTTTT. The chain is built from TRBV9 and TRBJ2-2, with a tentative D call TRBD1 (5 bases). V was cut by 6 bases and J by 0 bases, with 12 bases left in between. This CDR3 comprises 15 residues. Germline CDR1 SGDLS, CDR2 YYNGEE.

This chain uses TRBV5-5 with TRBJ2-7, with 8 bases matching TRBD1. This CDR3 comprises 13 residues. Trimming removed 4 bases from V and 2 bases from J; junction bases left unmatched: 2. Germline V gives CDR1 SGHKS, CDR2 YYEKEE (reference sequence). CDR3 residues: CASSRQGTYEQYF. In DNA form, the CDR3 reads TGTGCCAGCAGCCGACAGGGGACCTACGAGCAGTACTTC. The full variable domain, completed using reference TRBV5-5 and TRBJ2-7, is DAGVTQSPTHLIKTRGQQVTLRCSPISGHKSVSWYQQVLGQGPQFIFQYYEKEERGRGNFPDRFSARQFPNYSSELNVNALLLGDSALYLCASSRQGTYEQYFGPGTRLTVT.

This CDR3 reads CASSQETPGGPTDTQYF. The CDR3 bases are TGTGCCAGCAGCCAAGAGACCCCCGGGGGGCCCACAGATACGCAGTATTTT. The chain joins TRBV3-1 (or the pseudogene TRBV3-2) to TRBJ2-3; a possible D gene is TRBD2 (7 bases). The CDR3 length is 17 residues. Trimming took 0 bases from V and 2 from J, leaving 15 bases between them. Germline CDR1 reads LGHDT; CDR2 reads YNNKEL (reference sequence).

V usage is TRBV5-8 and J usage is TRBJ1-4; no reliable D call. The CDR3 is made up of 16 amino acids. Germline CDR1 SGHTS, CDR2 YDEGEE. V shed 0 bases and J shed 0 bases, with 9 bases lying between them. The DNA for the CDR3 is TGTGCCAGCAGCTTGGCTTCGTCGTCAACTAATGAAAAACTGTTTTTT. It yields the protein CASSLASSSTNEKLFF.

V is TRBV14 and J is TRBJ1-2; 10 bases match TRBD1. V was pared by 0 bases and J by 6 bases, with 4 bases of the junction left unmatched. The V gene's germline CDR1 is SGHDN and CDR2 FVKESK. The CDR3 is made up of 15 amino acids. The CDR3 is CASSQEDRGPDGYTF. CDR3 coding DNA: TGTGCCAGCAGCCAAGAAGACAGGGGGCCTGATGGCTACACCTTC.

The chain couples TRBV6-2 or TRBV6-3 to TRBJ2-7; 7 nucleotides line up with TRBD1. Looked up from germline, CDR1 is MNHEY and CDR2 is SVGEGT. The V and J ends lost 5 bases and 3 bases, in that order; junction bases with no gene match: 1. CDR3 size: 12 residues. CDR3 amino acids: CASSRQGYEQYF. CDR3 sequence (DNA): TGTGCCAGCAGTCGACAGGGCTACGAGCAGTACTTC.

The rearrangement uses TRBV18 and TRBJ2-1; D may be TRBD1 (7 bases). Germline CDR1 KGHSH, CDR2 LQKENI. Trimming pared 6 bases from V and 4 bases from J, leaving 16 bases between. This CDR3 is built from 15 residues. CDR3 nucleotide sequence: TGTGCCAGCTCGGAGGGGGCTTCCCAATACAATGAGCAGTTCTTC. Translation gives CASSEGASQYNEQFF.